This T cell receptor (beta chain) was recovered during a study of shared clonotypes between healthy human individuals. Splitting of each subset's genomic DNA was done evenly across several immunoSEQ plates. In the original analysis: Junction-only immunoSEQ data arrived without quality scores, meaning filtering differed. The assay was immunoSEQ multiplex PCR, and TCRdb's table has in-frame clones only and misses some. V and J calls and clone size come straight from that table; D and trimming were deduced from the DNA. The data contain hundreds of thousands of clones, roughly 94% of them singletons. Naive CD8 cells lacked CD45RO, underwent positive selection for CCR7 and left out terminally differentiated effector memory CD45RA+ cells. The donors were adults (healthy and HIV-negative) with no recent acute infections or vaccinations. CDR3 length: 16 amino acids. Germline V CDR1 and CDR2: SEHNR, FQNEAQ (reference sequence). Trimming removed 1 base from V and 4 bases from J; junction bases left unmatched: 6.

Sequenced input: naive CD8+ T cells sorted from blood. This TCR was sampled from a man under 40 in good health. This sequence joins TRBV7-9 and TRBJ2-1; 8 positions agree with TRBD1. The CDR3 is CASSLETGGVYNEQFF. The CDR3 nucleotides are TGTGCCAGCAGCTTAGAAACAGGGGGAGTTTACAATGAGCAGTTCTTC.